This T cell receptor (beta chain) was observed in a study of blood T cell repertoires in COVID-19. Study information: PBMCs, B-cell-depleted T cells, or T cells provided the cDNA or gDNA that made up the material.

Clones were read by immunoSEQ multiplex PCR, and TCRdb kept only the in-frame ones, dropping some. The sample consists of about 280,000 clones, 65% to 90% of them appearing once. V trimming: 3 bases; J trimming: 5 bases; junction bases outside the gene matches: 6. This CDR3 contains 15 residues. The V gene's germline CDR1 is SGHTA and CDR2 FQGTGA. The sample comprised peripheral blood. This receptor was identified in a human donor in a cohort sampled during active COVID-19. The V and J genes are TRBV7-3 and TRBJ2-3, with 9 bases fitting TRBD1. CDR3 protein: CASSFTGGSQDTQYF. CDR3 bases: TGTGCCAGCAGCTTTACAGGGGGCTCTCAAGATACGCAGTATTTT.